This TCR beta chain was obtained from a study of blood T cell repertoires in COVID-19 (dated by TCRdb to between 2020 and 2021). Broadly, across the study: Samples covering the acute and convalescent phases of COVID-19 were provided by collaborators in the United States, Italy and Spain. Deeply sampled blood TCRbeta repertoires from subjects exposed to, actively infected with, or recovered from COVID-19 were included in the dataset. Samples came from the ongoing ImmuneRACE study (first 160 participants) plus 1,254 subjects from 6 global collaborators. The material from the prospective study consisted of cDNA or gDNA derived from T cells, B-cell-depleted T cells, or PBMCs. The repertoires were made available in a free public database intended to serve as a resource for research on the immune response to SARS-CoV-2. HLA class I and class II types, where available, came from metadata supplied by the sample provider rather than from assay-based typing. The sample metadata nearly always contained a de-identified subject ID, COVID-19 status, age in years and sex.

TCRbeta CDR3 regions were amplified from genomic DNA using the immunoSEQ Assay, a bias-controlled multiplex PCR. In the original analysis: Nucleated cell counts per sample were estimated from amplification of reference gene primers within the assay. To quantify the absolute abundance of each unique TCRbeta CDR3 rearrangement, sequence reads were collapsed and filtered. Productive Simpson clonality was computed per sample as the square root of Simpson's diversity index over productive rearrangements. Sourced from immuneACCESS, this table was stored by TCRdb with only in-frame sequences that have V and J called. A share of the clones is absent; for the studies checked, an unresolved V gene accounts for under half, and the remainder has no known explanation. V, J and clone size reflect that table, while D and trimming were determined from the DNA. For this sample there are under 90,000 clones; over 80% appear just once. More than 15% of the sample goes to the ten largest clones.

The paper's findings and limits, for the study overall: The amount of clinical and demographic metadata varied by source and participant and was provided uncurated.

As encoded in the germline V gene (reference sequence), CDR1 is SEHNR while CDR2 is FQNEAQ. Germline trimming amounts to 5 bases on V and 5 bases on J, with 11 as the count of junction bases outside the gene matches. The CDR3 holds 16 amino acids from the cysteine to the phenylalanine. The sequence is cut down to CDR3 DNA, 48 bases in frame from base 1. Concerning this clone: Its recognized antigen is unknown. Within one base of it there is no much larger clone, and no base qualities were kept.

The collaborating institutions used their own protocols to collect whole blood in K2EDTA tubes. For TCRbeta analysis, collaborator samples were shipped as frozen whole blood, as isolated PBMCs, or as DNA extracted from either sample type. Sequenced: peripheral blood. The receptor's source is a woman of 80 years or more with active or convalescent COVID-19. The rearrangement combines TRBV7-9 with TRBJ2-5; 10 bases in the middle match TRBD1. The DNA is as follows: TGTGCCAGCAGCCGAGTCGGACAGGGGGTCGGGGAGACCCAGTACTTC. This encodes CASSRVGQGVGETQYF. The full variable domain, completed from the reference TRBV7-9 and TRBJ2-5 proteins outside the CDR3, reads DTGVSQNPRHKITKRGQNVTFRCDPISEHNRLYWYRQTLGQGPEFLTYFQNEAQLEKSRLLSDRFSAERPKGSFSTLEIQRTEQGDSAMYLCASSRVGQGVGETQYFGPGTRLLVL.